This T cell receptor beta chain was captured by sequencing in a study of cytomegalovirus exposure and HLA in healthy donors. The PCR made use of 60 Vbeta and 13 Jbeta primers. Sequenced by immunoSEQ multiplex PCR; TCRdb stores in-frame clones only, minus some. Seen here are approximately 100,000 clones, 70% to 80% observed once, and the top ten hold over 4%. Per germline, CDR1 SGHNT and CDR2 YYREEE (reference sequence). Trimming removed 4 bases from V and 0 bases from J, with 17 bases in between. The CDR3 spans 17 residues. The sample taken for sequencing was PBMCs. The receptor's source is a female donor in good health and CMV-seropositive. The chain joins TRBV5-4 to TRBJ2-1; a possible D gene is TRBD2 (6 bases). CDR3 residues: CASSTKTSTSSYNEQFF. The CDR3 bases are TGTGCCAGCAGCACTAAAACTAGCACGAGCTCCTACAATGAGCAGTTCTTC.